Below are 15 T cell receptor beta chains sequenced from a single sample in a study of graft-versus-host responses after intestinal transplantation. TCRdb's copy holds only in-frame clones and misses some; the assay was immunoSEQ multiplex PCR. Of roughly 97,000 clones in the sample, around 92% were seen once. Their antigens are not known. The sample was unstimulated CD4+ T cells sorted from spleen or lymph node cells, taken before transplant. Every receptor here comes from a human donor who was the organ donor for an intestinal transplant.

The chain combines TRBV5-8 with TRBJ2-7, with TRBD1 matching over 8 bases. CDR3 length equals 15 residues. The V segment lost 0 bases and the J segment 4 bases; nucleotides outside the gene matches: 6. The germline V gene has CDR1 SGHTS and CDR2 YDEGEE. In nucleotides, the CDR3 is TGTGCCAGCAGCTTGGCCCCCCGACAGGGGTACGAGCAGTACTTC. Protein product: CASSLAPRQGYEQYF.

The V gene is TRBV19, the J gene TRBJ1-5, with 9 nucleotides matching TRBD1. The germline V gene encodes CDR1 LNHDA and CDR2 SQIVND (reference sequence). Germline trimming cut 9 bases from V and 2 bases from J; bases unmatched to any gene: 8. The CDR3 is made up of 15 amino acids. The CDR3 protein is CARGDRDRGNQPQHF. The CDR3 DNA sequence: TGTGCCAGAGGGGACCGGGACAGGGGCAATCAGCCCCAGCATTTT. The complete variable domain, with remaining parts taken from reference TRBV19 and TRBJ1-5, reads DGGITQSPKYLFRKEGQNVTLSCEQNLNHDAMYWYRQDPGQGLRLIYYSQIVNDFQKGDIAEGYSVSREKKESFPLTVTSAQKNPTAFYLCARGDRDRGNQPQHFGDGTRLSIL.

The rearrangement uses TRBV27 and TRBJ2-2; D not certain. The ends were cut back, 2 bases at V and 7 bases at J, with 11 bases in the middle. The CDR3 is 14 residues long. CDR1 is MNHEY, CDR2 SMNVEV, per germline (reference sequence). The CDR3 region has the DNA TGTGCCAGCAGTTTAGACATACAGCTCGGGGAGCTGTTTTTT. As protein: CASSLDIQLGELFF.

This clone was picked up one time. The gene calls are TRBV6-6 and TRBJ2-1, with 8 bases fitting TRBD2. The length of the CDR3 is 15 residues. Germline lookup yields CDR1 MNHNY and CDR2 SVGAGI (reference sequence). The junction had 14 bases not matched to a gene; V was cut back by 7 bases and J by 9 bases. The CDR3, as DNA: TGTGCCAGCACACCGGGGGCGGGGGGTTACTTTGAGCAGTTCTTC. Protein product: CASTPGAGGYFEQFF.

J is TRBJ2-7 and V is TRBV7-9, with 10 bases matching TRBD2. The V segment lost 11 bases and the J segment 1 base; nucleotides outside the gene matches: 2. The CDR3 sequence is 12 residues long. Germline lookup yields CDR1 SEHNR and CDR2 FQNEAQ (reference sequence). The CDR3 sequence is CAELAGSYEQYF. CDR3 DNA sequence: TGTGCCGAACTAGCGGGGTCCTACGAGCAGTACTTC.

This clone was counted only a few times. This chain uses TRBV7-6 with TRBJ2-7, with D possibly TRBD2 on 7 matching bases. With 1 base removed from V and 2 bases from J, the gap between germline ends came to 9 bases. This CDR3 region has 14 residues. Germline V gene lookup returns CDR1 SGHVS and CDR2 FNYEAQ. CDR3 nucleotide sequence: TGTGCCAGCAGCTTAGGAGGGGGGGCCTACGAGCAGTACTTC. This gives the protein CASSLGGGAYEQYF.

This chain links TRBV12-5 with TRBJ1-1; TRBD1 matches at 8 bases. Germline V CDR1 and CDR2: LGHNT, FRNRAP. CDR3 length: 13 residues. After removal of 8 bases from V and 4 bases from J, the junction contained 6 bases not matched to a gene. The CDR3 is CASQGAGSTEAFF. The CDR3, as DNA: TGTGCTAGTCAGGGGGCGGGGAGCACTGAAGCTTTCTTT.

The gene calls are TRBV19 and TRBJ2-1; 9 bases agree with TRBD1. The CDR3 runs 15 residues. J was trimmed by 9 bases and V by 5 bases; bases with no gene match: 11. Germline values: CDR1 LNHDA, CDR2 SQIVND (reference sequence). The CDR3 DNA reads TGTGCCAGTAGTCAGCAGGGACAGGGTAGTAGTGAGCAGTTCTTC. As protein: CASSQQGQGSSEQFF.

The chain employs TRBV5-6 and TRBJ2-6, with 7 nucleotides matching TRBD1. Germline CDR1 is SGHDT and CDR2 is YYEEEE. The junction had 12 bases not matched to a gene; V was cut back by 7 bases and J by 2 bases. The CDR3 loop spans 17 amino acids. The CDR3 coding sequence is TGTGCCAGCGGACCACGGGACAGTTTTGCTGGGGCCAACGTCCTGACTTTC. Protein: CASGPRDSFAGANVLTF.

The CDR3 DNA reads TGTGCCAGCAGCTTAGCCTCCCGGGACCGGGGGAAGCACGAGCAGTACTTC. Its translation: CASSLASRDRGKHEQYF. J is TRBJ2-5 and V is TRBV13; D is possibly TRBD2 (6 bases). The J call could be wrong; TRBJ2-7 is a better fit for the DNA end. Germline assignment: CDR1 PRHDT and CDR2 FYEKMQ (reference sequence). CDR3 length: 17 residues.

This clone was observed a few times. The rearrangement links TRBV7-9 to TRBJ1-4; possibly TRBD1 for D (6 bases). Looked up from germline, CDR1 is SEHNR and CDR2 is FQNEAQ (reference sequence). Trimming took 5 bases from V and 7 from J, leaving 14 bases between them. The CDR3 runs 14 residues. CDR3 in DNA: TGTGCCAGCAGCCGCAGGGGAGAGGCTGAAAAACTGTTTTTT. Its protein product is CASSRRGEAEKLFF.

This chain connects TRBV29-1 to TRBJ1-1; TRBD1 is a possible D gene (6 bases). Germline CDR1 is SQVTM and CDR2 is ANQGSEA. CDR3 length equals 14 residues. V lost 2 bases, J lost 4 bases, and 14 bases lay in between. This CDR3 reads CSVERAGGGTEAFF. CDR3 coding DNA: TGCAGCGTTGAAAGGGCGGGAGGGGGCACTGAAGCTTTCTTT.

This clone has only one observation. This chain joins TRBV11-2 and TRBJ2-7; TRBD1 matches at 10 bases. CDR1 and CDR2 from the germline V gene are SGHAT and FQNNGV. CDR3 length: 18 residues. Losses at the gene ends were 1 base for V and 2 bases for J; bases not matched to a gene: 11. CDR3 residues: CASSLVGGGQGGTYEQYF. CDR3 nucleotide sequence: TGTGCCAGCAGCTTAGTGGGGGGCGGACAGGGGGGAACCTACGAGCAGTACTTC.

The chain couples TRBV5-6 to TRBJ2-1; 11 bases align to TRBD2. The germline V gene has CDR1 SGHDT and CDR2 YYEEEE. Trimming cost V 1 base and J 3 bases; bases outside gene matches: 9. The CDR3 covers 18 residues. The CDR3 region is CASSLLAGGTKLYNEQFF. CDR3 in DNA: TGTGCCAGCAGCTTGTTAGCGGGGGGGACAAAACTCTACAATGAGCAGTTCTTC.

This clone came up a few times. The rearrangement uses TRBV18 and TRBJ1-2; 9 positions agree with TRBD1. The CDR3 consists of 16 residues. The germline V gene encodes CDR1 KGHSH and CDR2 LQKENI. J was trimmed by 4 bases and V by 0 bases; bases with no gene match: 6. The DNA of the CDR3 is TGTGCCAGCTCACCACCCACCGGGACAGGGAGCTATGGCTACACCTTC. Protein product: CASSPPTGTGSYGYTF.